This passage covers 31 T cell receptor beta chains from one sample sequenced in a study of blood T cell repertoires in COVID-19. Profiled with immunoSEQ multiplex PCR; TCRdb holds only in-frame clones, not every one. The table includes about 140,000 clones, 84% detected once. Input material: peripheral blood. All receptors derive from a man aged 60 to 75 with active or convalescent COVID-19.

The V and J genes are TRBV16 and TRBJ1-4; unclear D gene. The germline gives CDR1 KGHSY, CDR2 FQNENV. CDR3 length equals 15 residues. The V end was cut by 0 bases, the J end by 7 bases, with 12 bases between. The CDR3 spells CASSQSGSSSEKLFF. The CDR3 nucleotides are TGTGCCAGCAGCCAATCGGGGAGTAGTTCTGAAAAACTGTTTTTT.

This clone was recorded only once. The CDR3 loop reads CASSLFGSTGELFF. The CDR3 region has the DNA TGTGCCAGCAGCTTATTCGGGTCCACCGGGGAGCTGTTTTTT. This rearrangement joins TRBV7-9 to TRBJ2-2; D not resolved. Per germline, CDR1 SEHNR and CDR2 FQNEAQ (reference sequence). The CDR3 sequence is 14 residues long. V was clipped by 2 bases and J by 4 bases, with 8 bases between them.

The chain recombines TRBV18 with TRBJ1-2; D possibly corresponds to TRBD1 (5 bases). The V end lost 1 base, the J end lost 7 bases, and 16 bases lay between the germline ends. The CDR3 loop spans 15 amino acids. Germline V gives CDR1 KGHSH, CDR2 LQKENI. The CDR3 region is CASSPLQPKGSGYTF. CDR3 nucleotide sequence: TGTGCCAGCTCACCACTCCAACCGAAGGGGTCTGGCTACACCTTC.

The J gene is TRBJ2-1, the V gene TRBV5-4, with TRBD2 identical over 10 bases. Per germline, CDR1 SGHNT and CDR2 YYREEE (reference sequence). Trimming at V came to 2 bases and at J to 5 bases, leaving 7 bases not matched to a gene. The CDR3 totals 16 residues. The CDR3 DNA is TGTGCCAGCAGCTTCCCTAGCGGGAGACAGAACAATGAGCAGTTCTTC. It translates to CASSFPSGRQNNEQFF.

The CDR3 is CASSRLAGGSDTQYF. CDR3 bases: TGTGCCAGCAGCCGACTAGCGGGAGGGTCAGATACGCAGTATTTT. The chain recombines TRBV11-3 with TRBJ2-3; 14 nucleotides agree with TRBD2. The CDR3 contains 15 residues. Germline-derived CDR1 and CDR2 are SGHNT and YENEEA. The V and J ends lost 5 bases and 4 bases, in that order; junction bases with no gene match: 2.

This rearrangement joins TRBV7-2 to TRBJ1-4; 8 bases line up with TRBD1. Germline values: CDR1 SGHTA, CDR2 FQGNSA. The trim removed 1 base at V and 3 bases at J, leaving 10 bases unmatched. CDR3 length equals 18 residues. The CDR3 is CASSLERQGARANEKLFF. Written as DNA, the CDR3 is TGTGCCAGCAGCTTAGAGCGGCAGGGGGCGCGGGCTAATGAAAAACTGTTTTTT.

CDR3 nucleotides: TGTGCCAGCCTCGCGGGGGGAGGCTTTTTGTACGAGCAGTACGTC. Its translation: CASLAGGGFLYEQYV. This chain connects TRBV21-1 to TRBJ2-7; the table's D call, TRBD2, was not checked against the DNA. TRBV21-1 has pseudogene status. The CDR3 consists of 15 residues.

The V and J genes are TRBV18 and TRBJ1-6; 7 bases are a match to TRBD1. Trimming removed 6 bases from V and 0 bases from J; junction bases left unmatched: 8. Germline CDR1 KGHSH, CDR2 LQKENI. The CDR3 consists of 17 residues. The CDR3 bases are TGTGCCAGCTCGCCGACAGGGAGAAGCTCCTATAATTCACCCCTCCACTTT. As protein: CASSPTGRSSYNSPLHF.

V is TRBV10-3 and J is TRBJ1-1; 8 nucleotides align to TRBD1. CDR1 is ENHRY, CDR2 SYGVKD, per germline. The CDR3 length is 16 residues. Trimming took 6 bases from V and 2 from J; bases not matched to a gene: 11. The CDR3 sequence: CAIRTLLTGVNTEAFF. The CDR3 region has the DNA TGTGCCATCAGAACCCTGTTGACAGGGGTAAACACTGAAGCTTTCTTT.

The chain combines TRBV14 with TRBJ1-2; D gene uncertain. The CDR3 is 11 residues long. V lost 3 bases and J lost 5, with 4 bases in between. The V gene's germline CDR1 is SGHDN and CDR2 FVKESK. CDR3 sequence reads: CASSQEYGYTF. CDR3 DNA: TGTGCCAGCAGCCAGGAGTATGGCTACACCTTC.

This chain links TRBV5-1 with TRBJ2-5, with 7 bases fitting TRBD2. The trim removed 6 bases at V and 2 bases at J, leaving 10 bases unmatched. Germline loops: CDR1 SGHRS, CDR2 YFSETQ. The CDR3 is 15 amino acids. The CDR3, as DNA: TGCGCCAGCACCCTCTCCCCGGGGGGACAAGAGACCCAGTACTTC. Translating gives CASTLSPGGQETQYF. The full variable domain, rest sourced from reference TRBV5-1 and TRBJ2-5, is KAGVTQTPRYLIKTRGQQVTLSCSPISGHRSVSWYQQTPGQGLQFLFEYFSETQRNKGNFPGRFSGRQFSNSRSEMNVSTLELGDSALYLCASTLSPGGQETQYFGPGTRLLVL.

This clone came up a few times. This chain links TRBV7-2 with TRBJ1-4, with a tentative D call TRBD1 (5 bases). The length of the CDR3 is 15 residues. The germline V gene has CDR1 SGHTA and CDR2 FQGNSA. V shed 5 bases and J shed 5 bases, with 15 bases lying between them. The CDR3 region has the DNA TGTGCCAGCAGCCCGTCCTGGGGGGGAAATGAAAAACTGTTTTTT. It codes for CASSPSWGGNEKLFF.

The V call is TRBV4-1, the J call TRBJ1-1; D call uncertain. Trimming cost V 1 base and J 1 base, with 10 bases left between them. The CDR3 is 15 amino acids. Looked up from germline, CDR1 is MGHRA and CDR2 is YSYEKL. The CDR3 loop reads CASSQGHGGNTEAFF. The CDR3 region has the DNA TGCGCCAGCAGCCAAGGACACGGTGGGAACACTGAAGCTTTCTTT.

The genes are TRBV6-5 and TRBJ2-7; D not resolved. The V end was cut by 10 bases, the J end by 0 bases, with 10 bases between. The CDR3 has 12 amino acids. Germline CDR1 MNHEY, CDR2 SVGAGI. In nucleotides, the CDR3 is TGTGCCATCCGAGACAACTCCTACGAGCAGTACTTC. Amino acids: CAIRDNSYEQYF.

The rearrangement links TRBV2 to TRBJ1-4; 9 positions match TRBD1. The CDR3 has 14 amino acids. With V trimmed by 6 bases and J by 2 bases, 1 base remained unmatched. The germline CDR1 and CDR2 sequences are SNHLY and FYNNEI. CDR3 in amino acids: CASSGQGTNEKLFF. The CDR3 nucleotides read TGTGCCAGCAGCGGACAGGGGACTAATGAAAAACTGTTTTTT.

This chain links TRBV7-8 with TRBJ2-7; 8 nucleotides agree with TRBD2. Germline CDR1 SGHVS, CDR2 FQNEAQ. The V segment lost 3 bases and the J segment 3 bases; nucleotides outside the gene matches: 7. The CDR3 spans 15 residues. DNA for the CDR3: TGTGCCAGCAGCTTTGGGGTAGCGGGAAACTACGAGCAGTACGTC. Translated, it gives CASSFGVAGNYEQYV.

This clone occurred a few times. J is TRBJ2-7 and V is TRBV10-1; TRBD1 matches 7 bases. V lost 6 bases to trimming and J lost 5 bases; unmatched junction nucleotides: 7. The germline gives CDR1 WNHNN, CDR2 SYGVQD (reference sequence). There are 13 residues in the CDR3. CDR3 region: CASSSDRANEQYF. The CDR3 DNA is TGCGCCAGCAGCAGTGACAGGGCCAACGAGCAGTACTTC.

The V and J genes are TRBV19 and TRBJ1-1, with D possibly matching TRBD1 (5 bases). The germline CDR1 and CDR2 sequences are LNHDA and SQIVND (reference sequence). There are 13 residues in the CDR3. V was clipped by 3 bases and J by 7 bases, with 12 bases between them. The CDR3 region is CASSISQGGEAFF. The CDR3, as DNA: TGTGCCAGTAGTATTAGTCAGGGCGGTGAAGCTTTCTTT.

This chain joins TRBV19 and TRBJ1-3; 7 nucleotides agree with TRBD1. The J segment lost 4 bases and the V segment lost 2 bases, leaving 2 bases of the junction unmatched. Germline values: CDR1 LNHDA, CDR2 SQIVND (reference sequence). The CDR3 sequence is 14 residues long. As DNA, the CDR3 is TGTGCCAGTAGTATATTGACAGGGGGAAACACCATATATTTT. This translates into CASSILTGGNTIYF.

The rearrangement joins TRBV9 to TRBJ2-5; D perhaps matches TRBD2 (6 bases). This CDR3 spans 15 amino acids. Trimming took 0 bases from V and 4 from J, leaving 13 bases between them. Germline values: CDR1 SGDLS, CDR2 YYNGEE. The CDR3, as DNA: TGTGCCAGCAGCGTAGCTGGGGGGTCGGGAGAGACCCAGTACTTC. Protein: CASSVAGGSGETQYF.

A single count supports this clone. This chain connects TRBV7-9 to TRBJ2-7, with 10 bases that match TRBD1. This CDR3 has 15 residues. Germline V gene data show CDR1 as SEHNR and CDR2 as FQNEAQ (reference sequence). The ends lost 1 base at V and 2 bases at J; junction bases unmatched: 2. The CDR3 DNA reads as TGTGCCAGCAGCTTAGGAGGGACAGGGGCCTACGAGCAGTACTTC. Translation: CASSLGGTGAYEQYF.

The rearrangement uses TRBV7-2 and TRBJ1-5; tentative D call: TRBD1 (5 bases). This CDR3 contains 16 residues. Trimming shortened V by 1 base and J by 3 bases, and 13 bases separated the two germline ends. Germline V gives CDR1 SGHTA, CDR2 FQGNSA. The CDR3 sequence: CASSLEARVDNQPQHF. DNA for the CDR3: TGTGCCAGCAGCTTAGAGGCCAGGGTGGACAATCAGCCCCAGCATTTT.

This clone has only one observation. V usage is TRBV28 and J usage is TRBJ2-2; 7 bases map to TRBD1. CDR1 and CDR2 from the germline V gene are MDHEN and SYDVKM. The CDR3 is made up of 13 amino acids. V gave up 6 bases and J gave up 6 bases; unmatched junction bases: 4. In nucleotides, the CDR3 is TGTGCCAGCAGGCAGACAGGGTCCGGGGAGCTGTTTTTT. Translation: CASRQTGSGELFF.

Here the CDR3 reads CATSGLAGGPLRETQYF. In DNA, the CDR3 is TGTGCCACCTCGGGACTAGCGGGAGGGCCTTTGAGAGAGACCCAGTACTTC. J is TRBJ2-5 and V is TRBV24-1; 16 positions agree with TRBD2. The CDR3 consists of 17 residues. Trimming cost V 9 bases and J 4 bases; bases outside gene matches: 10. Germline-derived CDR1 and CDR2 are KGHDR and SFDVKD.

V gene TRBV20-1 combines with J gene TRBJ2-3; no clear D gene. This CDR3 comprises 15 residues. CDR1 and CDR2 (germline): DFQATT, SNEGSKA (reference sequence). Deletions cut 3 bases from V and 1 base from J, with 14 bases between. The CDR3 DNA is TGCAGTGCTAGTGGGATTGCGGAAGGCACAGATACGCAGTATTTT. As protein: CSASGIAEGTDTQYF.

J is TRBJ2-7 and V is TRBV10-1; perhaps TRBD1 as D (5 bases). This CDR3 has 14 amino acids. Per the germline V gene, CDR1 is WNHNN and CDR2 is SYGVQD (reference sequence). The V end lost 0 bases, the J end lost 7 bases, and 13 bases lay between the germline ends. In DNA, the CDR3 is TGCGCCAGCAGTGAGTCGTTTGGGGCGTGGGAGCAGTACTTC. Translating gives CASSESFGAWEQYF.

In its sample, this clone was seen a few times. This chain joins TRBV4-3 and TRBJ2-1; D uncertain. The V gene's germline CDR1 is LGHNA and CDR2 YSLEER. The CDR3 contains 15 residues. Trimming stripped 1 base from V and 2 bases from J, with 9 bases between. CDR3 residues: CASSQGPLAYNEQFF. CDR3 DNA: TGCGCCAGCAGCCAAGGGCCGCTAGCCTACAATGAGCAGTTCTTC.

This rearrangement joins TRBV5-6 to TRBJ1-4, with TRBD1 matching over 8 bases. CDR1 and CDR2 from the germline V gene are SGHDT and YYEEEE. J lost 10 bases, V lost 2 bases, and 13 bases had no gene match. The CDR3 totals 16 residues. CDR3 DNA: TGTGCCAGCAGCTTAGTCCTAGACAGGGGATCGGGAAAACTGTTTTTT. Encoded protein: CASSLVLDRGSGKLFF.

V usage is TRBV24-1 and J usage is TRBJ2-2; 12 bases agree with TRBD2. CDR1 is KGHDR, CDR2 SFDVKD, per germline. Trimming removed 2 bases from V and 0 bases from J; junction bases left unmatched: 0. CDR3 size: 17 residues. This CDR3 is CATSDWTSGTNTGELFF. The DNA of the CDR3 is TGTGCCACCAGTGATTGGACTAGCGGGACGAACACCGGGGAGCTGTTTTTT.

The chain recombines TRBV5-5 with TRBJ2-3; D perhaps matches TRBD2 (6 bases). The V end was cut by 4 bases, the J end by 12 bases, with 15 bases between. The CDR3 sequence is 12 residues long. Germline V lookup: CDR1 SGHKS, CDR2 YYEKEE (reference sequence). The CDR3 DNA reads TGTGCCAGCAGCCGGGACTCCGCCCGCCAGTATTTT. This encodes CASSRDSARQYF.

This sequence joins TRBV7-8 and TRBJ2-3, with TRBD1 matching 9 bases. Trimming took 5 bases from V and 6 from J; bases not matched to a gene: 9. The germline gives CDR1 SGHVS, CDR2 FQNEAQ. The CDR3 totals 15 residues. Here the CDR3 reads CASSPPGQGMDTQYF. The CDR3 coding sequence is TGTGCCAGCAGCCCCCCCGGACAGGGGATGGATACGCAGTATTTT. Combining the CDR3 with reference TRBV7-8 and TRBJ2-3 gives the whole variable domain GAGVSQSPRYKVAKRGQDVALRCDPISGHVSLFWYQQALGQGPEFLTYFQNEAQLDKSGLPSDRFFAERPEGSVSTLKIQRTQQEDSAVYLCASSPPGQGMDTQYFGPGTRLTVL.